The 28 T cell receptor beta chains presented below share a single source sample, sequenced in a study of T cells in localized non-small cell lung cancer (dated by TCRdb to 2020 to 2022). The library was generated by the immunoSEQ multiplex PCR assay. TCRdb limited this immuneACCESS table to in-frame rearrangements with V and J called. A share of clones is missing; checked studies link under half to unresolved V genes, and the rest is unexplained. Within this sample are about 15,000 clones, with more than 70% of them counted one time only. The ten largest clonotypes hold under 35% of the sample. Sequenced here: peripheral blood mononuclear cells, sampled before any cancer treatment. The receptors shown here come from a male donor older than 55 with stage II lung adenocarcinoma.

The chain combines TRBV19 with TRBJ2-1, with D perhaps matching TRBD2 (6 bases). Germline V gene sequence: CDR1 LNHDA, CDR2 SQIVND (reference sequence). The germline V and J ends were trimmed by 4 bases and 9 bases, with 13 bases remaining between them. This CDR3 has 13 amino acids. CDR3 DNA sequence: TGTGCCAGTAGTACGGGAGAGGGTGGTGAGCAGTTCTTC. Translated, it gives CASSTGEGGEQFF.

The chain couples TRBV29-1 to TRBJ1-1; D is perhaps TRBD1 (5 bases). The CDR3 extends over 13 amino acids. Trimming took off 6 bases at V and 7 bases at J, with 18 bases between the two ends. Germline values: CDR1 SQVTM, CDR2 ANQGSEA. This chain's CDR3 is CSVTQVSPLEAFF. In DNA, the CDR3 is TGCAGCGTAACACAGGTTTCCCCTCTTGAAGCTTTCTTT.

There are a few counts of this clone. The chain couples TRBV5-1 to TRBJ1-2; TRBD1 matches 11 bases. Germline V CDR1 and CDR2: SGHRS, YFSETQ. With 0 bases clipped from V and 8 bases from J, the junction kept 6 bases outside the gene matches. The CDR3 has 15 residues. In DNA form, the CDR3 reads TGCGCCAGCAGCTTGGATACGGGACAGGGGGGCGGCTACACCTTC. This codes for CASSLDTGQGGGYTF.

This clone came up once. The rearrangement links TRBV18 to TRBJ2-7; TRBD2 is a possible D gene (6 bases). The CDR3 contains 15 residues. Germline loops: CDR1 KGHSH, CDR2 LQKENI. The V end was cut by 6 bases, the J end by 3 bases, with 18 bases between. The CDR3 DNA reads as TGTGCCAGCTCGCTCGGCGGTAGGAGGGGCTACGAGCAGTACTTC. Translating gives CASSLGGRRGYEQYF.

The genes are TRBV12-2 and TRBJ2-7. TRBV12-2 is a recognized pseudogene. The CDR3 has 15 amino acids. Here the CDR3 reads CASRLEGGRSYEQYF. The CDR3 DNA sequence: TGTGCAAGTCGCTTAGAGGGGGGACGCTCCTACGAGCAGTACTTC.

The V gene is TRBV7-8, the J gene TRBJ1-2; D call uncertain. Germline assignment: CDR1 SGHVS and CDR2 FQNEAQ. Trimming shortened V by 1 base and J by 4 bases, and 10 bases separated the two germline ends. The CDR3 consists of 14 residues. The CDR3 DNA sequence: TGTGCCAGCAGCTTAGACGGAACCCGCTATGGCTACACCTTC. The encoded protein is CASSLDGTRYGYTF.

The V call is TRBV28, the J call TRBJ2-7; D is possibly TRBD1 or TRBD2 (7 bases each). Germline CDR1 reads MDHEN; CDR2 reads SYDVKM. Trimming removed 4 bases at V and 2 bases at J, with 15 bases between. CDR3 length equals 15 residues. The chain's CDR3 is CASSSAGGVTYEQYF. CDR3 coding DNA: TGTGCCAGCAGTTCCGCAGGGGGGGTGACCTACGAGCAGTACTTC.

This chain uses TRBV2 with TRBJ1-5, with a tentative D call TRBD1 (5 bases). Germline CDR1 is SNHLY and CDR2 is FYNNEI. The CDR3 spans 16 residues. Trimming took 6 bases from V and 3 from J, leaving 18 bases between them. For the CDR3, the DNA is TGTGCCAGCAGGATGCAGGGCGCCGGGCTCAATCAGCCCCAGCATTTT. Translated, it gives CASRMQGAGLNQPQHF.

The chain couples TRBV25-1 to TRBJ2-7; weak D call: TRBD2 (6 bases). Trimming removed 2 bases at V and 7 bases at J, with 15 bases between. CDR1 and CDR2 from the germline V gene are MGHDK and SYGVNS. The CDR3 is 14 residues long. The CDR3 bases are TGTGCCAGCAGTGAAAGCAGAACACGGGGGGAGCAGTACTTC. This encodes CASSESRTRGEQYF.

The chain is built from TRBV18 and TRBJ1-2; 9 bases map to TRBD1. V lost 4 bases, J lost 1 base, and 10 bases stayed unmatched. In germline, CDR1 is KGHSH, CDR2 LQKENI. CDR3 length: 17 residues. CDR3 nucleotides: TGTGCCAGCTCACAACAGGGGGCGAGTTTGAGTAACTATGGCTACACCTTC. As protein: CASSQQGASLSNYGYTF. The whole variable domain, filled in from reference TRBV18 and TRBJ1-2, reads NAGVMQNPRHLVRRRGQEARLRCSPMKGHSHVYWYRQLPEEGLKFMVYLQKENIIDESGMPKERFSAEFPKEGPSILRIQQVVRGDSAAYFCASSQQGASLSNYGYTFGSGTRLTVV.

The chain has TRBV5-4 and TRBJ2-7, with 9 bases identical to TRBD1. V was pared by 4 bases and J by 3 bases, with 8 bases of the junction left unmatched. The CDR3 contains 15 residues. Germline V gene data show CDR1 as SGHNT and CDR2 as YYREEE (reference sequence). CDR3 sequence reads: CASSAERTGDYEQYF. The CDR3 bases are TGTGCCAGCAGCGCAGAACGGACAGGGGACTACGAGCAGTACTTC.

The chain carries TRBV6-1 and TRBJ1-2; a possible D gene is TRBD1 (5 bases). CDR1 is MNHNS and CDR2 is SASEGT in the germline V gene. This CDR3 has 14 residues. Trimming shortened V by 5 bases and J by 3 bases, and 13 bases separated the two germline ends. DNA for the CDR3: TGTGCCAGCAGTACATCGGACACAGACTATGGCTACACCTTC. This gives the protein CASSTSDTDYGYTF.

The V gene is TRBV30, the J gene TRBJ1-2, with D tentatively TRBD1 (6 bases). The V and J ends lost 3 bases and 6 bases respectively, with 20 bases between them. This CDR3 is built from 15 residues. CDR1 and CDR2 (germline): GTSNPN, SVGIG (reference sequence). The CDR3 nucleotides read TGTGCCTGGAGCTCTCCCAAGGGGGGGGCGGATGGCTACACCTTC. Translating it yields CAWSSPKGGADGYTF.

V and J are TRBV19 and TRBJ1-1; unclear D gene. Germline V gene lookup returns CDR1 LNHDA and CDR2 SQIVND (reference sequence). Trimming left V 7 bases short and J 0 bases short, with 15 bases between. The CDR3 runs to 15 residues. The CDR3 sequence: CASTPRAGLNTEAFF. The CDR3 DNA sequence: TGTGCCAGTACCCCCCGGGCCGGATTGAACACTGAAGCTTTCTTT.

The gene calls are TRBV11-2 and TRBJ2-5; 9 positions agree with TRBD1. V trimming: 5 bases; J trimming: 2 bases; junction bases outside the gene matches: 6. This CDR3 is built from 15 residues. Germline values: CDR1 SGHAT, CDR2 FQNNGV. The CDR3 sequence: CASSTAGTGQETQYF. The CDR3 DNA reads TGTGCCAGCAGCACGGCCGGGACAGGGCAAGAGACCCAGTACTTC.

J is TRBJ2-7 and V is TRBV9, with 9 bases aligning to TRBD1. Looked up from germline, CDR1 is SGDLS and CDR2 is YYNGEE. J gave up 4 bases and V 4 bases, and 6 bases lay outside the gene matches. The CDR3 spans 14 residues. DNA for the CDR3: TGTGCCAGCAGCCCCACGACAGGGGGATACGAGCAGTACTTC. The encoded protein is CASSPTTGGYEQYF.

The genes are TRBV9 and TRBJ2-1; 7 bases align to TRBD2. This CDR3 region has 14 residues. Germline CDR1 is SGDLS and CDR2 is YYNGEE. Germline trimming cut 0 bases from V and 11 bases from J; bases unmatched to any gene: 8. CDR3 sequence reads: CASSVGDSGLQQFF. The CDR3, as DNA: TGTGCCAGCAGCGTAGGTGATAGCGGGTTACAGCAGTTCTTC. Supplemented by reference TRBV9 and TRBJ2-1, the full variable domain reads DSGVTQTPKHLITATGQRVTLRCSPRSGDLSVYWYQQSLDQGLQFLIQYYNGEERAKGNILERFSAQQFPDLHSELNLSSLELGDSALYFCASSVGDSGLQQFFGPGTRLTVL.

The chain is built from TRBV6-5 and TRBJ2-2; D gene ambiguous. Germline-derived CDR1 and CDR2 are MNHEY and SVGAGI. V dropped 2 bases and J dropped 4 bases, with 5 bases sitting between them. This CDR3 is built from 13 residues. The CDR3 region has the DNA TGTGCCAGCAGTTACGGGCCCACCGGGGAGCTGTTTTTT. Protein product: CASSYGPTGELFF.

The CDR3 DNA is TGTGCCAGCAGCTTGCCTCCCCAGCAGTTCTTC. It codes for CASSLPPQQFF. The chain couples TRBV5-6 to TRBJ2-1; D gene uncertain. This CDR3 region has 11 residues. Germline CDR1 SGHDT, CDR2 YYEEEE. Trimming removed 1 base from V and 11 bases from J, with 7 bases in between.

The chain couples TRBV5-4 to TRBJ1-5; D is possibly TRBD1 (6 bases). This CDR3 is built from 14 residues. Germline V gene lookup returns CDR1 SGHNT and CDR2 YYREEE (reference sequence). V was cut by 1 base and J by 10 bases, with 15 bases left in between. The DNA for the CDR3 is TGTGCCAGCAGCTTGAGGGCAGGGGATGGACCCCAGCATTTT. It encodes CASSLRAGDGPQHF.

CDR3 sequence (DNA): TGTGCCAGCACCGGGGACAGGAGAACCGGGGAGCTGTTTTTT. It translates to CASTGDRRTGELFF. This sequence joins TRBV11-2 and TRBJ2-2; 8 positions match TRBD1. V shed 7 bases and J 5 bases; nucleotides not matched to a gene: 6. The CDR3 has 14 residues. Per the germline V gene, CDR1 is SGHAT and CDR2 is FQNNGV. The variable domain in full, with the rest retrieved from reference TRBV11-2 and TRBJ2-2, is EAGVAQSPRYKIIEKRQSVAFWCNPISGHATLYWYQQILGQGPKLLIQFQNNGVVDDSQLPKDRFSAERLKGVDSTLKIQPAKLEDSAVYLCASTGDRRTGELFFGEGSRLTVL.

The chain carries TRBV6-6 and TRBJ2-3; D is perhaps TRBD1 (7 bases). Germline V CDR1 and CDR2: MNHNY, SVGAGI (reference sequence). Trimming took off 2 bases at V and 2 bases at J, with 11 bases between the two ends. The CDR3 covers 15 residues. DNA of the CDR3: TGTGCCAGCAGTTACCAGGGGGGAGACACAGATACGCAGTATTTT. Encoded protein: CASSYQGGDTDTQYF.

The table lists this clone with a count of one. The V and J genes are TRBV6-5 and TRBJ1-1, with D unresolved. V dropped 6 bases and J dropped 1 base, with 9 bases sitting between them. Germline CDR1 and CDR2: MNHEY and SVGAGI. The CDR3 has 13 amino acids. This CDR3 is CASRFRGNTEAFF. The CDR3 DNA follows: TGTGCCAGCAGATTCCGGGGGAACACTGAAGCTTTCTTT.

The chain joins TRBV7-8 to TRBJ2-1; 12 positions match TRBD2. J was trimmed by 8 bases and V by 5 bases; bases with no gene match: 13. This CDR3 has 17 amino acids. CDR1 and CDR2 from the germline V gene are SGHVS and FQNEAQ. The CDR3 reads CASSTRLAGVGTHEQFF. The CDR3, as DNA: TGTGCCAGCAGCACCCGACTAGCGGGAGTGGGGACCCATGAGCAGTTCTTC.

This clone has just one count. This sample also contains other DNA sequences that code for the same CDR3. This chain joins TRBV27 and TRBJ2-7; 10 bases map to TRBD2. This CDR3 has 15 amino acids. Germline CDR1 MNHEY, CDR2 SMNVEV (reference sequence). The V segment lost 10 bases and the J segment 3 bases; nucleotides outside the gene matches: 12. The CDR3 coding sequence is TGTGCCACTTGGGGGGGTAGCGGGAGGCACTACGAGCAGTACTTC. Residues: CATWGGSGRHYEQYF.

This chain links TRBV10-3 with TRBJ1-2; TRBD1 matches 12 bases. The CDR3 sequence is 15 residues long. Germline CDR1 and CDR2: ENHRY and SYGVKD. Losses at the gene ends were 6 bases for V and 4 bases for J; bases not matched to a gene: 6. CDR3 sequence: CAIREGTGGPYGYTF. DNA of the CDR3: TGTGCCATCAGGGAGGGGACAGGGGGCCCCTATGGCTACACCTTC.

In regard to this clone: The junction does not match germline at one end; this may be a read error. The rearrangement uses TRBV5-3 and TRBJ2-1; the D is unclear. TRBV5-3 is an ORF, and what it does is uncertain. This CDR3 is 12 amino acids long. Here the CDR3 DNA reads TGTGCCAGCAGCTCCTGGAACAATGAGCAGTTCTTC. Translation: CASSSWNNEQFF.

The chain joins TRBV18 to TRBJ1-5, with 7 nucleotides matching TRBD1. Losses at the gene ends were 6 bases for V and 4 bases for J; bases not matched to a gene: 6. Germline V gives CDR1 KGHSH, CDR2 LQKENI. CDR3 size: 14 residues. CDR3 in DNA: TGTGCCAGCTCGTTAGGACAGGAGAATCAGCCCCAGCATTTT. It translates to CASSLGQENQPQHF.